This T cell receptor beta chain was retrieved from a study of CD8+ T cells in alopecia areata. The study's findings and limits: Compared with normal scalp, lesional scalp had higher clonality and more expanded CD8+ clones.

cDNA reverse transcribed from extracted RNA served as the sequencing template. Only in-frame clones appear in the TCRdb table, and some are missing; sequencing was by immunoSEQ multiplex PCR. The sample has roughly 100,000 clones, approximately 90% seen once. Documented treatment: oral pan-JAK inhibitor, 5-10 mg twice daily. The CDR3 is made up of 16 amino acids. Germline V gene sequence: CDR1 SSHAT, CDR2 FNYEAQ (reference sequence). As concerns this clone: Its antigen is unknown.

The sample here was CD8+ T cells sorted from blood, taken between weeks 30 and 35, from a patient treated with tofacitinib. V usage is TRBV7-7 and J usage is TRBJ1-5, with 9 bases aligning to TRBD1. This TCR derives from a human donor with alopecia areata. CDR3: CASRFRDRDSNQPQHF. In nucleotides, the CDR3 is TGTGCTAGCCGGTTTAGGGACAGGGATAGCAATCAGCCCCAGCATTTT.